Included here is one T cell receptor (beta chain) sequence, with context. Its target antigen remains unknown. No much larger clone is present one base from it, and per-base qualities are unavailable. The sample belongs to a study of blood T cell repertoires in COVID-19 (TCRdb year 2020). About the full investigation: The collaborator samples originated in the United States, Italy and Spain and spanned the acute and convalescent phases of COVID-19. The prospective study material was composed of cDNA or gDNA derived from T cells, B-cell-depleted T cells, or PBMCs. The dataset comprised deeply sampled blood TCRbeta repertoires from subjects exposed to, actively infected with, or recovered from COVID-19. The repertoires were released in a freely available public database meant as a resource for research on the immune response to SARS-CoV-2. Samples came from the ongoing ImmuneRACE study (first 160 participants) plus 1,254 subjects from 6 global collaborators. Sample metadata almost always included a de-identified subject ID, COVID-19 status, age in years and sex. Where available, HLA class I and class II types were taken from metadata supplied by the sample provider and were not determined by assay-based typing.

TCRbeta CDR3 regions were amplified from genomic DNA by means of the immunoSEQ Assay, a bias-controlled multiplex PCR. Per the original workflow: Nucleated cell counts per sample were estimated from amplification of reference gene primers within the assay. To quantify the absolute abundance of each unique TCRbeta CDR3 rearrangement, sequence reads were collapsed and filtered. For each sample, productive Simpson clonality was calculated as the square root of Simpson's diversity index across productive rearrangements. This immuneACCESS table, as held by TCRdb, lists in-frame sequences with V and J called but not all clones. Of the missing ones, under half trace to an unresolved V gene in checked studies; the others have no known cause. The V and J calls and the clone size are those of that table, but D and trimming were determined from the DNA. For this sample there are 100,000 or so clones; roughly 80% appear just once. 15% of the sample is held by the ten biggest clonotypes.

Study-wide findings and limitations: Clinical and demographic metadata were provided uncurated, with the amount varying by source and participant.

The collaborating institutions used their own protocols to collect whole blood in K2EDTA tubes. For TCRbeta analysis, collaborator samples were shipped as frozen whole blood, as isolated PBMCs, or as DNA extracted from either sample type. The CDR3, from cysteine to phenylalanine, totals 15 residues. The sequence is cut down to CDR3 DNA, 45 bases in frame from base 1. The V end gives up 6 bases and the J end 4 bases, leaving 8 bases in the junction not matched to a gene. The germline V gene sets CDR1 to LGHNT and CDR2 to FRNRAP. This chain joins TRBV12-5 to TRBJ2-1; 8 bases in between match TRBD2. Sequencing was performed on peripheral blood. The receptor was isolated from a woman of 80 years or more with acute or convalescent COVID-19. The DNA reads as follows: TGTGCTAGTGGCGCTCTGGCTAGCGGGTACAATGAGCAGTTCTTC. The resulting protein is CASGALASGYNEQFF.